Listed here are 17 T cell receptor beta chains from one sample, sequenced in a study of blood T cells in healthy people across ages. Sample-barcoded 5' priming and a J-beta primer mix drove a second PCR of about 6 to 12 cycles. TCRdb reprocessed the 5' RACE reads via MiXCR and lists one record per CDR3 protein. The top ten clones hold more than 6% of a sample with around 1,700,000 distinct CDR3 sequences, under 30% of them seen once. Sequencing input: blood. All receptors come from a woman under 40 in good health.

J is TRBJ2-3 and V is TRBV6-6; D is uncertain. The CDR3 extends over 14 amino acids. Between the trimmed V and J ends, which lost 4 bases and 4 bases, there was a span of 12 bases. Germline V gene data show CDR1 as MNHNY and CDR2 as SVGAGI (reference sequence). CDR3 DNA sequence: TGTGCCAGCAGTTCACGCGATGAGGCAGATACGCAGTATTTT. The encoded protein is CASSSRDEADTQYF.

This clonotype was recorded once. This could be a read error, since a much larger clone is one nucleotide away. The chain uses TRBV20-1 and TRBJ2-7, with D perhaps matching TRBD1 (7 bases). The germline V gene encodes CDR1 DFQATT and CDR2 SNEGSKA (reference sequence). This CDR3 region has 15 residues. Here the CDR3 reads CSASIGTAGYYKQYF. The CDR3 DNA sequence: TGCAGTGCTAGCATAGGGACAGCGGGCTACTACAAGCAGTACTTC.

This clonotype was seen a few times. This sequence joins TRBV12-3 or TRBV12-4 and TRBJ1-4; no clear D gene. Between the trimmed V and J ends, which lost 1 base and 6 bases, there was a span of 9 bases. The CDR3 runs 14 residues. CDR3 loop: CASSLDRVYEKLFF. As DNA, the CDR3 is TGTGCCAGCAGTTTAGATAGGGTGTATGAAAAACTGTTTTTT.

This clonotype was recorded once. The chain links TRBV5-1 to TRBJ1-1; no clear D. V lost 1 base, J lost 3 bases, and 10 bases lay in between. Per the germline V gene, CDR1 is SGHRS and CDR2 is YFSETQ. This CDR3 comprises 14 residues. CDR3 loop: CASSLFLPDTEAFF. CDR3 in DNA: TGCGCCAGCAGCTTGTTCCTCCCGGACACTGAAGCTTTCTTT.

Comments on this clonotype: Its ends do not fully match the called genes, so a read error is possible. The V and J genes are TRBV14 and TRBJ2-3; the D is unclear. The germline V gene encodes CDR1 SGHDN and CDR2 FVKESK. CDR3 length equals 17 residues. The CDR3 loop reads CASSQDIQLGFPDTQYF. In DNA form, the CDR3 reads TGTGCCAGCAGCCAAGATATACAGCTAGGATTCCCAGATACTCAGTATTTT.

This rearrangement joins TRBV20-1 to TRBJ1-1; D possibly corresponds to TRBD1 (5 bases). Germline loops: CDR1 DFQATT, CDR2 SNEGSKA (reference sequence). The length of the CDR3 is 17 residues. The ends were cut back, 6 bases at V and 2 bases at J, with 25 bases in the middle. The CDR3 region is CSAPQPGPPMRNTEAFF. CDR3 in DNA: TGCAGTGCGCCCCAACCGGGGCCCCCTATGCGCAACACTGAAGCTTTCTTT.

V is TRBV20-1 and J is TRBJ2-5; D may be TRBD2 (6 bases). The CDR3 has 12 amino acids. V lost 5 bases to trimming and J lost 3 bases, with 10 bases between them. Germline loops: CDR1 DFQATT, CDR2 SNEGSKA (reference sequence). As DNA, the CDR3 is TGCAGTGCTTGGGAGGTGGAAGAGACCCAGTACTTC. Its translation is CSAWEVEETQYF.

In this sample, this clonotype turned up a few times. The chain is built from TRBV3-1 and TRBJ2-1; D might be TRBD2 (6 bases). The CDR3 spans 19 residues. The V end lost 4 bases, the J end lost 5 bases, and 27 bases lay between the germline ends. From germline, CDR1 is LGHDT and CDR2 YNNKEL (reference sequence). The CDR3 is CASSRLGARPGRGDNEQFF. Written as DNA, the CDR3 is TGTGCCAGCAGCCGACTAGGGGCCAGGCCTGGAAGGGGCGACAATGAGCAGTTCTTC.

Details on this clonotype: A much larger clone sits a single nucleotide away, making a read error possible. The gene calls are TRBV18 and TRBJ2-7, with unresolved D. The CDR3 has 14 amino acids. From germline, CDR1 is KGHSH and CDR2 LQKENI. CDR3 loop: CASSPLSDTYGQYF. The CDR3 region has the DNA TGTGCCAGCTCACCCTTATCTGATACCTACGGGCAGTACTTC. The full variable domain, completed using reference TRBV18 and TRBJ2-7, is NAGVMQNPRHLVRRRGQEARLRCSPMKGHSHVYWYRQLPEEGLKFMVYLQKENIIDESGMPKERFSAEFPKEGPSILRIQQVVRGDSAAYFCASSPLSDTYGQYFGPGTRLTVT.

The chain uses TRBV5-1 and TRBJ2-3, with D tentatively TRBD2 (6 bases). This CDR3 has 16 residues. From germline, CDR1 is SGHRS and CDR2 YFSETQ. Trimming took off 4 bases at V and 3 bases at J, with 18 bases between the two ends. This CDR3 reads CASSPWWAGRTDTQYF. CDR3 bases: TGCGCCAGCAGCCCGTGGTGGGCAGGGAGGACAGATACGCAGTATTTT.

The chain couples TRBV20-1 to TRBJ1-2, with 7 bases fitting TRBD1. J lost 4 bases, V lost 6 bases, and 8 bases had no gene match. This CDR3 region has 13 residues. Germline V gene data show CDR1 as DFQATT and CDR2 as SNEGSKA (reference sequence). The CDR3 protein is CSAETGLLYGYTF. CDR3 nucleotides: TGCAGTGCCGAGACAGGGCTTCTCTATGGCTACACCTTC.

The rearrangement links TRBV29-1 to TRBJ1-2; 7 positions agree with TRBD1. Per the germline V gene, CDR1 is SQVTM and CDR2 is ANQGSEA. The CDR3 is made up of 14 amino acids. V lost 3 bases to trimming and J lost 4 bases; unmatched junction nucleotides: 8. The CDR3 region is CSVEGTEDFYGYTF. In DNA, the CDR3 is TGCAGCGTTGAGGGGACAGAAGATTTCTATGGCTACACCTTC.

V is TRBV5-1 and J is TRBJ1-4; D not resolved. The V end was cut by 0 bases, the J end by 4 bases, with 10 bases between. This CDR3 has 15 amino acids. The germline CDR1 and CDR2 sequences are SGHRS and YFSETQ. The CDR3 region has the DNA TGCGCCAGCAGCTTGGCCGGCACAATTAATGAAAAACTGTTTTTT. It specifies CASSLAGTINEKLFF. Filled out from reference TRBV5-1 and TRBJ1-4, the complete variable domain reads KAGVTQTPRYLIKTRGQQVTLSCSPISGHRSVSWYQQTPGQGLQFLFEYFSETQRNKGNFPGRFSGRQFSNSRSEMNVSTLELGDSALYLCASSLAGTINEKLFFGSGTQLSVL.

The J gene is TRBJ2-5, the V gene TRBV10-3, with D tentatively TRBD2 (7 bases). Trimming left V 0 bases short and J 11 bases short, with 19 bases between. This CDR3 contains 15 residues. CDR1 is ENHRY, CDR2 SYGVKD, per germline. CDR3 sequence: CAISESSVGEGEQYF. The CDR3 DNA follows: TGTGCCATCAGTGAGTCGTCAGTGGGGGAGGGGGAGCAGTACTTC.

This clonotype was detected many times. The rearrangement links TRBV7-2 to TRBJ2-5, with D uncertain. Trimming left V 3 bases short and J 4 bases short, with 9 bases between. The CDR3 is made up of 13 amino acids. The germline V gene encodes CDR1 SGHTA and CDR2 FQGNSA. The CDR3 DNA is TGTGCCAGCAGCTTCGTCACAGCAGAGACCCAGTACTTC. Amino acid sequence: CASSFVTAETQYF.

This chain links TRBV2 with TRBJ2-1; TRBD2 might be the D (5 bases). The CDR3 has 10 amino acids. Germline CDR1 and CDR2: SNHLY and FYNNEI. Trimming pared 10 bases from V and 9 bases from J, leaving 10 bases between. The DNA for the CDR3 is TGTGCCATACTAGGAGTTGAGCAGTTCTTC. Translation gives CAILGVEQFF.

The chain uses TRBV28 and TRBJ2-5, with TRBD1 matching over 7 bases. Trimming removed 2 bases from V and 12 bases from J; junction bases left unmatched: 9. Germline CDR1 is MDHEN and CDR2 is SYDVKM. CDR3 length: 13 amino acids. The CDR3 loop is CASSLNRDRREYF. CDR3 DNA: TGTGCCAGCAGTTTAAACCGGGACAGAAGAGAGTACTTC. The entire variable domain, with the rest obtained from reference TRBV28 and TRBJ2-5, is as follows: DVKVTQSSRYLVKRTGEKVFLECVQDMDHENMFWYRQDPGLGLRLIYFSYDVKMKEKGDIPEGYSVSREKKERFSLILESASTNQTSMYLCASSLNRDRREYFGPGTRLLVL.